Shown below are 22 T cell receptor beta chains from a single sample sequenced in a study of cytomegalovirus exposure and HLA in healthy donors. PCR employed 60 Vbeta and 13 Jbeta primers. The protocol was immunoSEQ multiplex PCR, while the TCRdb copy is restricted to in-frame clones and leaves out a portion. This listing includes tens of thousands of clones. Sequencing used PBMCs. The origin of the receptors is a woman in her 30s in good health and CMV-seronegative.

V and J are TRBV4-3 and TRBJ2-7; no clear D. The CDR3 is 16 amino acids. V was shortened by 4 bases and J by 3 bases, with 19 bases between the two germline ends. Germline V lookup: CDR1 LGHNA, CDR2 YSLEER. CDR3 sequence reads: CASSPGIGQTGYEQYF. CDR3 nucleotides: TGCGCCAGCAGCCCCGGAATAGGCCAGACGGGCTACGAGCAGTACTTC.

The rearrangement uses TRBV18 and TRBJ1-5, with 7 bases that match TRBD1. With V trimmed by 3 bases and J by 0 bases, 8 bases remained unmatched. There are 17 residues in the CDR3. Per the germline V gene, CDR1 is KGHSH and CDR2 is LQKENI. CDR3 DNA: TGTGCCAGCTCACCTGGACAGGAACGGTATAGCAATCAGCCCCAGCATTTT. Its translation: CASSPGQERYSNQPQHF.

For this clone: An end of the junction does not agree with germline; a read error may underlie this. CDR3 DNA: TGTGCCTGGAGCTACCGGCCGGGTTTAGAGCCAGATTTC. Encoded protein: CAWSYRPGLEPDF. The chain employs TRBV30 and TRBJ2-7; D remains ambiguous. From germline, CDR1 is GTSNPN and CDR2 SVGIG (reference sequence). This CDR3 is 13 amino acids long.

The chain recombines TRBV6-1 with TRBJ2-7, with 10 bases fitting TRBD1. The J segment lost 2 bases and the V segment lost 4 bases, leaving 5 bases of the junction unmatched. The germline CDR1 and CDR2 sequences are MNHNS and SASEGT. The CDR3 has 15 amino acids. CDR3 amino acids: CASSATGTGAYEQYF. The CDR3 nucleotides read TGTGCCAGCAGTGCGACCGGGACAGGGGCCTACGAGCAGTACTTC.

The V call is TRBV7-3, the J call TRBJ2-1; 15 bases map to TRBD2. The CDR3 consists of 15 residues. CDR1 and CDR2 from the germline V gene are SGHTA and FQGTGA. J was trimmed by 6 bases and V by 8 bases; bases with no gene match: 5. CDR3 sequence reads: CASAQGLAGGNEQFF. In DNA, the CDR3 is TGTGCCAGCGCCCAGGGACTAGCGGGAGGCAATGAGCAGTTCTTC.

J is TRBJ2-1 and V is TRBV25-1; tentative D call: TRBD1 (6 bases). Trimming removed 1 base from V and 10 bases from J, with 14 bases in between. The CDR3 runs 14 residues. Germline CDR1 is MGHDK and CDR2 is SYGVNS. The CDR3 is CASSEFSSGGEQFF. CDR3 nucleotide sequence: TGTGCCAGCAGTGAATTTTCTTCTGGGGGCGAGCAGTTCTTC. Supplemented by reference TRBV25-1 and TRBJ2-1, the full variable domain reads EADIYQTPRYLVIGTGKKITLECSQTMGHDKMYWYQQDPGMELHLIHYSYGVNSTEKGDLSSESTVSRIRTEHFPLTLESARPSHTSQYLCASSEFSSGGEQFFGPGTRLTVL.

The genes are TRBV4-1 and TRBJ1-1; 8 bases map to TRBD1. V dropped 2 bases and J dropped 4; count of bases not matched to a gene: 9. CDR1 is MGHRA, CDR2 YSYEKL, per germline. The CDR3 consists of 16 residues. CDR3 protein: CASSQPKTGVGTEAFF. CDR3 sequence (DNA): TGCGCCAGCAGCCAACCCAAGACAGGGGTAGGCACTGAAGCTTTCTTT.

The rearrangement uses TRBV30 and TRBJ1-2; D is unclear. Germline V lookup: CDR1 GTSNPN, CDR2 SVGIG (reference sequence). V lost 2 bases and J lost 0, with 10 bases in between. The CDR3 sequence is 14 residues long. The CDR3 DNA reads TGTGCCTGGAGTCCCTTAGTCGCTAACTATGGCTACACCTTC. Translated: CAWSPLVANYGYTF.

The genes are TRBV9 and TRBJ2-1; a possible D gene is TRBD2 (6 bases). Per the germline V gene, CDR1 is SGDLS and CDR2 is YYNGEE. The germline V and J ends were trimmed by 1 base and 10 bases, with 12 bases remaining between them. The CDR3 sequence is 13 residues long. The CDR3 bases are TGTGCCAGCAGCGTATATGGGCGGGAAGAGCAGTTCTTC. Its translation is CASSVYGREEQFF.

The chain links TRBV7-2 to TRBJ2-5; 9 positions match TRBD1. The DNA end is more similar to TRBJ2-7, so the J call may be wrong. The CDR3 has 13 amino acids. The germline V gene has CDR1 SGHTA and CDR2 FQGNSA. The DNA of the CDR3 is TGTGCCAGCAGCCTGGACAGGGGCTACGAGCAGTACTTC. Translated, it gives CASSLDRGYEQYF.

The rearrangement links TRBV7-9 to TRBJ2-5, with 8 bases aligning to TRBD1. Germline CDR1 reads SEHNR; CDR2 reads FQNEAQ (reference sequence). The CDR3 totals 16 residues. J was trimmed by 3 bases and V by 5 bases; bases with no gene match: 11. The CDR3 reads CASSPLGQGFKETQYF. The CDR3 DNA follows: TGTGCCAGCAGCCCCCTCGGACAGGGTTTTAAAGAGACCCAGTACTTC.

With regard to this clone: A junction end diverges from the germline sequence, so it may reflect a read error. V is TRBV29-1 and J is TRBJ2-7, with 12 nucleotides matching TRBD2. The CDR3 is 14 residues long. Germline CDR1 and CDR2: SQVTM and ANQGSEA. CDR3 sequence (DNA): TGCAGCGTCGAAGGACTAGCGGGAACCTACGAGCAGTACTTC. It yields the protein CSVEGLAGTYEQYF.

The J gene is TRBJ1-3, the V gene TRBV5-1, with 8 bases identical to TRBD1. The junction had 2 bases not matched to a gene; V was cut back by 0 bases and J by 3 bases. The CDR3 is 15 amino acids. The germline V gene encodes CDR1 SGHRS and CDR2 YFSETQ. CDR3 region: CASSLGQGYGNTIYF. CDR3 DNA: TGCGCCAGCAGCTTGGGACAGGGGTATGGAAACACCATATATTTT.

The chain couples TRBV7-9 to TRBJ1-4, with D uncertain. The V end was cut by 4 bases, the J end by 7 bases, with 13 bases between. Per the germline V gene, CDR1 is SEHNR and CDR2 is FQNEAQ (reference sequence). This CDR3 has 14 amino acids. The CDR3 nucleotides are TGTGCCAGCAGCTCCGAGGGCGATGGTGAAAAACTGTTTTTT. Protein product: CASSSEGDGEKLFF.

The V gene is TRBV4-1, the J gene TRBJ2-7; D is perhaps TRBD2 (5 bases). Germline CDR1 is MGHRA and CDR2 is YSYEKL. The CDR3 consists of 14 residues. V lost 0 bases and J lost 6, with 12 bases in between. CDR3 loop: CASSQDRLASEQYF. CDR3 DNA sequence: TGCGCCAGCAGCCAAGACCGGCTAGCAAGCGAGCAGTACTTC.

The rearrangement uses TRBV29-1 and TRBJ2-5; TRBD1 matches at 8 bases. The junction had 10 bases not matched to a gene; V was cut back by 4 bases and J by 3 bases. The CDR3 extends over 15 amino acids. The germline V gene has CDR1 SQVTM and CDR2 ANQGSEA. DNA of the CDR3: TGCAGCGTTGCCCCTGGGCCGGACAGGGAAGAGACCCAGTACTTC. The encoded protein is CSVAPGPDREETQYF.

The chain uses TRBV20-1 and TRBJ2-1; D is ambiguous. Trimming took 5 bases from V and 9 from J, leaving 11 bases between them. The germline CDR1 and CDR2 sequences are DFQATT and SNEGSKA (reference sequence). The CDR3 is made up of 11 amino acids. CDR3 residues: CSAYSGAEQFF. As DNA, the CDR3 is TGCAGTGCTTACTCGGGTGCTGAGCAGTTCTTC.

The CDR3 coding sequence is TGCAGTGCCTCGTTAAATGAGCAGTTCTTC. Its translation: CSASLNEQFF. The V gene is TRBV20-1, the J gene TRBJ2-1, with no clear D. Trimming removed 6 bases at V and 7 bases at J, with 7 bases between. CDR1 is DFQATT, CDR2 SNEGSKA, per germline (reference sequence). The CDR3 has 10 amino acids.

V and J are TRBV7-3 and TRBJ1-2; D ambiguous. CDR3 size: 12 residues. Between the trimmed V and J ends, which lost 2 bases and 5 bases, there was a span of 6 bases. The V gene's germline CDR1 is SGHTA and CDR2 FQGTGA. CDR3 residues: CASSLEGYGYTF. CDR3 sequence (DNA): TGTGCCAGCAGCTTAGAGGGATATGGCTACACCTTC.

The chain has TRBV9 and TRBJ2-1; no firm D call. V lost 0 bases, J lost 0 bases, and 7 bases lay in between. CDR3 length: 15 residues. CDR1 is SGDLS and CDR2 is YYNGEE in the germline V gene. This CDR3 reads CASSVAQSSYNEQFF. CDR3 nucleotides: TGTGCCAGCAGCGTAGCACAGAGCTCCTACAATGAGCAGTTCTTC.

The CDR3 DNA sequence: TGCGCCATCGAGGAGGTATCCTACGAGCAGTACTTC. Amino acid sequence: CAIEEVSYEQYF. The J gene is TRBJ2-7, the V gene TRBV29-1; weak D call: TRBD2 (5 bases). This CDR3 is built from 12 residues. Germline V CDR1 and CDR2: SQVTM, ANQGSEA.

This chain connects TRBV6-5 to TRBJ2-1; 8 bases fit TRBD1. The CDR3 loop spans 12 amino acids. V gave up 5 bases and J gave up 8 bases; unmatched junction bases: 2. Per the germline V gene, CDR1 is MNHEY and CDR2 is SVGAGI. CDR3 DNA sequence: TGTGCCAGCAGTCCGGACAGGGATGAGCAGTTCTTC. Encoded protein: CASSPDRDEQFF.